What follows is one TCR beta chain and its context. What it recognizes is unknown. Time point specified: persistent/refractory GD, antithyroid drugs over 5 years with positive TRAb. PBMC-extracted RNA yielded the TCR library. This CDR3 region has 15 residues. Germline CDR1 is SGHTA and CDR2 is FQGNSA. V lost 3 bases, J lost 3 bases, and 14 bases lay in between. Arm-PCR of CDR3 regions with iRepertoire HTBI primers generated TCR beta libraries. TCRdb ran MiXCR on the multiplex PCR reads and lists one entry per CDR3 protein. The table records roughly 360,000 distinct CDR3 sequences, more than 20% of them present only once. The data derive from a study of regulatory T cells in long-lasting Graves disease. Study-level findings and limits: Small numbers of samples may have cut accuracy.

This chain joins TRBV7-2 and TRBJ1-1; D is unresolved. The sequencing here drew on peripheral blood mononuclear cells (PBMCs), taken when the disease was refractory, from a patient treated with antithyroid drugs. The origin of this receptor is a woman aged 40 to 50 with Graves disease. CDR3 protein: CASSLVGIGYTEAFF. The CDR3 coding sequence is TGTGCCAGCAGCTTGGTAGGGATTGGTTACACTGAAGCTTTCTTT.